This T cell receptor (beta chain) was found in a study of blood T cell repertoires in COVID-19 (dated by TCRdb to the early 2020s). As for the study more broadly: Collaborator samples came from the United States, Italy and Spain and covered acute and convalescent phases of COVID-19. The prospective study material was composed of cDNA or gDNA derived from T cells, B-cell-depleted T cells, or PBMCs. The repertoires were released in a freely available public database meant as a resource for research on the immune response to SARS-CoV-2. Subjects who had been exposed to COVID-19, were actively infected with it, or had recovered from it provided the deeply sampled blood TCRbeta repertoires that made up the dataset. Where HLA class I and class II types were available, the types were taken from metadata supplied by the sample provider, not from assay-based typing. The samples were drawn from two sources: the first 160 participants of the ongoing ImmuneRACE study, and over 950 subjects contributed by 6 global collaborators. A de-identified subject ID, COVID-19 status, age in years and sex were almost always included in the sample metadata. The study at large found these results: How much clinical and demographic metadata was included differed by source and by participant, and the metadata was provided uncurated.

Points on this clone: The target of this receptor is not known. No base-level quality is on record; no much larger clone is a single base apart.

The collaborating institutions used their own protocols to collect whole blood in K2EDTA tubes. For TCRbeta analysis, collaborators shipped samples as frozen whole blood, isolated PBMCs, or DNA extracted from either of those sample types. The germline V gene encodes CDR1 MNHEY and CDR2 SMNVEV (reference sequence). There are 14 amino acids in the CDR3, from cysteine to phenylalanine inclusive. The CDR3 DNA has 42 bases and is translated from base 1. V loses 3 bases of germline sequence and J loses 4 bases, and the interval between the two ends is 12 bases. The immunoSEQ Assay, a bias-controlled multiplex PCR, was used to amplify TCRbeta CDR3 regions from genomic DNA. Per the source publication's procedure: Within the assay, amplification of reference gene primers was used to estimate how many nucleated cells each sample contained. Sequence reads were collapsed and filtered to measure the absolute abundance of every unique TCRbeta CDR3 rearrangement. For each sample, productive Simpson clonality was calculated as the square root of Simpson's diversity index over productive rearrangements. TCRdb carries this immuneACCESS record with in-frame sequences only. Its versions omit some clonotypes, under half of them owing to an unresolved V gene in the studies checked, with the rest unexplained. The V and J calls and clone size were taken over from that table, and D and trimming were inferred from the DNA. The sample table holds some 80,000 clones, of which around 83% were seen once. The ten largest clonotypes hold 22% of the sample.

Sample: peripheral blood. The origin of this receptor is a woman at least 80 years old in a cohort sampled during active or convalescent COVID-19. The chain employs TRBV27 and TRBJ1-2, and perhaps TRBD1 as D gene, on 5 matching bases. This receptor has the CDR3 CASSFSGGAYGYTF. The DNA sequence is TGTGCCAGCAGTTTTTCCGGTGGGGCCTATGGCTACACCTTC.